Listed below are T cell receptor beta chains from one sample, sequenced in a study of chemoradiotherapy in HPV16-positive cancers. Data came from immunoSEQ multiplex PCR; TCRdb stores just in-frame clones and leaves some out. In the table there are about 2,600 clones, around 90% of which are singletons. The sample consisted of tumor tissue, taken from a patient who underwent chemoradiotherapy. Every receptor here comes from a human donor with HPV-associated anogenital cancer. Both conserved end residues are part of each CDR3. D genes are given only for firm matches. Some rows have no size entry. The others give once, few or many, or a class for an expanded clone.

>TRBV14|TRBJ2-5|TRBD2|once|20
CASSQDPWGGFEVGQETQYF
TGTGCCAGCAGCCAAGATCCTTGGGGAGGGTTTGAGGTCGGCCAAGAGACCCAGTACTTC
>TRBV5-6|TRBJ1-4|NA|NA|14
CASSFQSTNEKLFF
TGTGCCAGCAGCTTCCAATCAACTAATGAAAAACTGTTTTTT
>TRBV7-8|TRBJ2-5|NA|NA|17
CASSLRKLTGRQETQYF
TGTGCCAGCAGCCTAAGAAAGTTGACAGGACGCCAAGAGACCCAGTACTTC
>TRBV7-9|TRBJ1-1|NA|NA|12
CASSLARGEAFF
TGTGCCAGCAGCTTAGCGAGGGGTGAAGCTTTCTTT
>TRBV29-1|TRBJ2-5|NA|NA|13
CSVSGKGGETQYF
TGCAGCGTCAGTGGGAAGGGGGGGGAGACCCAGTACTTC
>TRBV2|TRBJ1-1|NA|NA|15
CASSEAEMMNTEAFF
TGTGCCAGCAGTGAAGCGGAGATGATGAACACTGAAGCTTTCTTT
>TRBV10-2|TRBJ2-2|NA|NA|14
CASRTTAVTGELFF
TGCGCCAGCAGGACGACAGCCGTCACCGGGGAGCTGTTTTTT
>TRBV7-2|TRBJ2-1|TRBD2|once|15
CASSLFGSGQGPQFF
TGTGCCAGCAGCTTATTTGGTAGCGGGCAAGGTCCGCAGTTCTTC
>TRBV10-3|TRBJ2-4|TRBD1|once|18
CAISETQLDRVAKNIQYF
TGTGCCATCAGTGAAACGCAACTCGACAGGGTAGCCAAAAACATTCAGTACTTC
>TRBV18|TRBJ2-7|NA|NA|13
CASSPSLTYEQYF
TGTGCCAGCTCACCCAGCCTGACCTACGAGCAGTACTTC
>TRBV7-2|TRBJ2-3|TRBD2|NA|16
CASSFRLAGSTDTQYF
TGTGCCAGCAGCTTTAGACTAGCGGGGAGCACAGATACGCAGTATTTT
>TRBV4-3|TRBJ2-3|NA|NA|16
CASSQETGPLTDTQYF
TGCGCCAGCAGCCAAGAAACAGGCCCACTCACAGATACGCAGTATTTT
>TRBV30|TRBJ1-1|NA|NA|11
CAWGAGTEAFF
TGTGCCTGGGGAGCCGGCACTGAAGCTTTCTTT
>TRBV7-9|TRBJ1-1|NA|few|12
CASSPRTAEAFF
TGTGCCAGCAGCCCCCGAACAGCTGAAGCTTTCTTT
>TRBV19|TRBJ1-5|NA|few|15
CASSSQGGSNQPQHF
TGTGCCAGTAGCTCACAGGGCGGAAGCAATCAGCCCCAGCATTTT
>TRBV4-1|TRBJ2-3|TRBD2|NA|15
CASSEGGGAIDTQYF
TGCGCCAGCAGCGAAGGCGGGGGGGCGATAGATACGCAGTATTTT
>TRBV6-1|TRBJ1-4|NA|NA|13
CASSGDVEEKLFF
TGTGCCAGCAGCGGGGATGTGGAGGAAAAACTGTTTTTT
>TRBV9|TRBJ2-7|NA|NA|14
CASSVGAGPYEQYF
TGTGCCAGCAGCGTAGGAGCGGGCCCCTACGAGCAGTACTTC
>TRBV5-4|TRBJ2-1|NA|NA|13
CASSIQEFNEQFF
TGTGCCAGCAGCATACAGGAGTTCAATGAGCAGTTCTTC
>TRBV11-2|TRBJ2-7|TRBD1|NA|17
CASSLVLATGGGNEQYF
TGTGCCAGCAGCTTAGTCTTAGCGACAGGGGGTGGGAACGAGCAGTACTTC
>TRBV21-1|TRBJ2-1|NA|NA|20
CASSKKRLAGVRGNYNEQFF
TGTGCCAGCAGCAAAAAAAGACTAGCGGGAGTCCGGGGGAACTACAATGAGCAGTTCTTC
>TRBV7-3|TRBJ2-5|NA|NA|14
CASSLTGSGETQYF
TGTGCCAGCAGCTTGACAGGATCGGGGGAGACCCAGTACTTC
>TRBV21-1|TRBJ1-1|NA|NA|16
CASIGAHREMNTEAFF
TGTGCCAGCATCGGGGCACACAGGGAAATGAACACTGAAGCTTTCTTT
>TRBV4-3|TRBJ1-6|NA|NA|13
CASSQVTNSPLHF
TGCGCCAGCAGCCAAGTTACTAATTCACCCCTCCACTTT
>TRBV5-4|TRBJ1-2|TRBD1|NA|14
CASSAGTDSYGYTF
TGTGCCAGCAGCGCCGGGACAGATAGTTATGGCTACACCTTC
>TRBV7-2|TRBJ1-1|NA|NA|15
CASSPGRSMNTEAFF
TGTGCCAGCAGCCCAGGTCGGTCCATGAACACTGAAGCTTTCTTT
>TRBV6-1|TRBJ2-1|TRBD2|NA|15
CASSDTSDAYNEQFF
TGTGCCAGCAGTGACACTAGCGATGCCTACAATGAGCAGTTCTTC
>TRBV11-2|TRBJ1-2|TRBD1|NA|15
CASSLDRGLLYGYTF
TGTGCCAGCAGCTTAGACAGGGGGCTTCTCTATGGCTACACCTTC
>TRBV7-9|TRBJ2-3|TRBD1|NA|16
CASRTRPGQGSDTQYF
TGTGCCAGCAGAACTCGACCGGGACAGGGGTCAGATACGCAGTATTTT
>TRBV11-2|TRBJ1-2|NA|once|13
CASSLDPGDGYTF
TGTGCCAGCAGCTTAGATCCAGGGGATGGCTACACCTTC
>TRBV4-3|TRBJ2-1|TRBD2|NA|16
CASSRTAGGIYNEQFF
TGCGCCAGCAGTAGGACAGCGGGGGGAATATACAATGAGCAGTTCTTC
>TRBV5-1|TRBJ2-5|NA|NA|15
CASSLASLAKETQYF
TGCGCCAGCAGCTTGGCCTCCCTAGCGAAAGAGACCCAGTACTTC
>TRBV6-1|TRBJ1-2|NA|NA|15
CASRQATGTNYGYTF
TGTGCCAGCAGGCAAGCGACAGGCACAAACTATGGCTACACCTTC
>TRBV9|TRBJ2-3|NA|NA|17
CASSVGALKGPTDTQYF
TGTGCCAGCAGCGTAGGGGCGTTGAAAGGCCCCACAGATACGCAGTATTTT
>TRBV4-2|TRBJ2-2|TRBD2|NA|16
CASSQEAGTVTGELFF
TGTGCCAGCAGCCAAGAAGCGGGGACGGTCACCGGGGAGCTGTTTTTT
>TRBV15|TRBJ2-3|TRBD1|NA|18
CATSRKAMTGGRTDTQYF
TGTGCCACCAGCAGAAAAGCTATGACAGGGGGCAGGACAGATACGCAGTATTTT
>TRBV23-1|TRBJ2-5|NA|NA|15
CASSHDRNYQETQYF
TGCGCCAGCAGTCACGACAGAAATTACCAAGAGACCCAGTACTTC
>TRBV4-1|TRBJ1-2|TRBD1|NA|16
CASSQDDRDLHYGYTF
TGCGCCAGCAGCCAAGACGACAGGGATTTGCACTATGGCTACACCTTC
>TRBV19|TRBJ1-5|NA|NA|15
CASSIKVQGNQPQHF
TGTGCCAGTAGTATAAAGGTCCAGGGCAATCAGCCCCAGCATTTT
>TRBV7-9|TRBJ1-5|NA|few|16
CASSLEAGISNQPQHF
TGTGCCAGCAGCTTAGAAGCGGGTATAAGCAATCAGCCCCAGCATTTT
>TRBV27|TRBJ1-3|NA|NA|16
CASSKKQGLVGNTIYF
TGTGCCAGCAGTAAAAAACAGGGACTTGTTGGAAACACCATATATTTT
>TRBV5-8|TRBJ2-5|NA|NA|17
CASSYGAWGTVLETQYF
TGTGCCAGCAGCTACGGAGCATGGGGGACCGTTTTAGAGACCCAGTACTTC
>TRBV4-2|TRBJ2-3|NA|once|12
CASRGGTDTQYF
TGTGCCAGCAGGGGGGGCACAGATACGCAGTATTTT
>TRBV27|TRBJ2-7|TRBD2|NA|15
CASSIAGRYPYEQYF
TGTGCCAGCAGTATAGCGGGGAGATACCCCTACGAGCAGTACTTC
>TRBV7-2|TRBJ1-6|TRBD1|NA|16
CASSPRQGSGNSPLHF
TGTGCCAGCAGCCCCCGACAGGGATCTGGGAATTCACCCCTCCACTTT
>TRBV6-1|TRBJ1-1|NA|NA|13
CASSEWGRTEAFF
TGTGCCAGCAGTGAATGGGGGAGGACTGAAGCTTTCTTT
>TRBV7-2|TRBJ1-6|NA|NA|15
CASSPLSGSGSPLHF
TGTGCCAGCAGCCCCCTTTCAGGTTCGGGTTCACCCCTCCACTTT
>TRBV7-9|TRBJ2-5|NA|NA|13
CASIRPGEETQYF
TGTGCCAGCATTCGCCCCGGGGAAGAGACCCAGTACTTC
>TRBV7-2|TRBJ2-5|TRBD2|NA|15
CASSLGGSGEETQYF
TGTGCCAGCAGCTTAGGAGGTAGCGGGGAAGAGACCCAGTACTTC
>TRBV7-3|TRBJ2-3|TRBD2|NA|18
CASSLGLAGGASTDTQYF
TGTGCCAGCAGCTTAGGGCTAGCGGGGGGGGCTAGCACAGATACGCAGTATTTT
>TRBV11-3|TRBJ1-1|NA|NA|12
CASSPVHTEAFF
TGTGCCAGCAGCCCCGTGCACACTGAAGCTTTCTTT
>TRBV27|TRBJ1-5|NA|NA|15
CASSSGLEGNQPQHF
TGTGCCAGCAGTTCCGGACTAGAAGGCAATCAGCCCCAGCATTTT
>TRBV6-4|TRBJ2-1|NA|NA|14
CASSDTGGSNEQFF
TGTGCCAGCAGTGACACGGGGGGCTCCAATGAGCAGTTCTTC
>TRBV5-1|TRBJ1-4|NA|NA|15
CASSWADSTNEKLFF
TGCGCCAGCAGCTGGGCAGATTCAACTAATGAAAAACTGTTTTTT